Following are 10 T cell receptor beta chains from one sample sequenced in a study of cytomegalovirus exposure and HLA in healthy donors. Vbeta (60) and Jbeta (13) primers were used in the PCR. Only in-frame clones appear in the TCRdb table, and some are missing; sequencing was by immunoSEQ multiplex PCR. Of fewer than 180,000 clones in the sample, just under 65% were seen once. The source material was PBMCs. These receptors all come from a woman aged 55-70 years in good health and CMV-seropositive.

This clone showed up just a few times. The chain has TRBV28 and TRBJ1-1; 9 bases are a match to TRBD1. V was pared by 6 bases and J by 3 bases, with 11 bases of the junction left unmatched. Looked up from germline, CDR1 is MDHEN and CDR2 is SYDVKM. The CDR3 covers 16 residues. Here the CDR3 DNA reads TGTGCCAGCAGGACATTTACAGGGGGCGCCGACACTGAAGCTTTCTTT. It encodes CASRTFTGGADTEAFF. The whole variable domain, remainder taken from reference TRBV28 and TRBJ1-1, is DVKVTQSSRYLVKRTGEKVFLECVQDMDHENMFWYRQDPGLGLRLIYFSYDVKMKEKGDIPEGYSVSREKKERFSLILESASTNQTSMYLCASRTFTGGADTEAFFGQGTRLTVV.

The chain carries TRBV4-3 and TRBJ2-1; 8 bases agree with TRBD2. Trimming cost V 0 bases and J 9 bases; bases outside gene matches: 1. Germline V gene lookup returns CDR1 LGHNA and CDR2 YSLEER. The CDR3 sequence is 13 residues long. The CDR3 loop reads CASSQDRGGEQFF. In DNA form, the CDR3 reads TGCGCCAGCAGCCAAGACCGGGGGGGTGAGCAGTTCTTC.

There are a few counts of this clone. Mismatch with germline at one junction end may stem from a read error. In DNA form, the CDR3 reads TGTGCCAGCAGCCAAGGATGGGCACGAGCTCTCTTT. It yields the protein CASSQGWARALF. This chain uses TRBV14 with TRBJ1-1; unclear D gene. Germline CDR1 and CDR2: SGHDN and FVKESK. There are 12 residues in the CDR3.

The chain uses TRBV28 and TRBJ2-1; D is possibly TRBD1 (6 bases). This CDR3 is built from 17 residues. The germline gives CDR1 MDHEN, CDR2 SYDVKM. Deletions cut 4 bases from V and 3 bases from J, with 19 bases between. DNA of the CDR3: TGTGCCAGCAGTTCATTCCCAGGGGCACGGGGCTACAATGAGCAGTTCTTC. Its translation is CASSSFPGARGYNEQFF.

The chain couples TRBV28 to TRBJ2-7; no definite D call. The CDR3 length is 14 residues. In germline, CDR1 is MDHEN, CDR2 SYDVKM. V was trimmed by 8 bases and J by 7 bases, leaving 21 bases between them. The CDR3 region has the DNA TGTGCCAGCCAAGAGACCCCGGTCATCGGGGAGCAGTACTTC. Amino acids: CASQETPVIGEQYF.

This clone was counted between two and nine times. The chain recombines TRBV5-1 with TRBJ2-5, with 7 bases that match TRBD2. CDR1 is SGHRS and CDR2 is YFSETQ in the germline V gene. V dropped 0 bases and J dropped 5; count of bases not matched to a gene: 4. CDR3 size: 14 residues. DNA of the CDR3: TGCGCCAGCAGCTTGGTGGGAGGGGCGGAGACCCAGTACTTC. Protein: CASSLVGGAETQYF.

The chain combines TRBV27 with TRBJ2-7; 7 bases fit TRBD1. With 5 bases clipped from V and 7 bases from J, the junction kept 2 bases outside the gene matches. CDR1 and CDR2 from the germline V gene are MNHEY and SMNVEV (reference sequence). CDR3 size: 11 residues. This CDR3 reads CASSAQGEQYF. The CDR3 nucleotides read TGTGCCAGCAGTGCACAGGGGGAGCAGTACTTC.

V usage is TRBV19 and J usage is TRBJ1-5; D gene unclear. Germline V lookup: CDR1 LNHDA, CDR2 SQIVND (reference sequence). The CDR3 contains 15 residues. The V end was cut by 3 bases, the J end by 2 bases, with 11 bases between. The CDR3 reads CASSIAGSGNQPQHF. For the CDR3, the DNA is TGTGCCAGTAGTATTGCGGGGTCAGGCAATCAGCCCCAGCATTTT.

The chain is built from TRBV27 and TRBJ1-2; tentatively, D is TRBD1 (5 bases). The V gene lost 1 base and the J gene lost 4 bases, with 16 bases spanning the gap. This CDR3 has 16 residues. From germline, CDR1 is MNHEY and CDR2 SMNVEV (reference sequence). CDR3 sequence (DNA): TGTGCCAGCAGTTTATTAGTGGGGCACAAACTCTATGGCTACACCTTC. This translates into CASSLLVGHKLYGYTF.

J is TRBJ1-4 and V is TRBV27; 8 nucleotides agree with TRBD1. Germline V gene lookup returns CDR1 MNHEY and CDR2 SMNVEV (reference sequence). V gave up 3 bases and J gave up 7 bases; unmatched junction bases: 4. The CDR3 runs to 14 residues. The CDR3 protein is CASSFGTGPEKLFF. CDR3 sequence (DNA): TGTGCCAGCAGTTTCGGGACAGGACCTGAAAAACTGTTTTTT.